The 8 T cell receptor beta chains reported below all come from one sample, sequenced in a study of shared clonotypes between healthy human individuals. TCRdb keeps only in-frame clones here, not all; method: immunoSEQ multiplex PCR. The sample lists about 2.2 million clones, roughly 93% seen once, with 1.5% to 2% in the top ten. CD45RO-negative, CCR7-selected cells formed the naive CD8 fraction, which excluded terminally differentiated effector memory CD45RA+ cells. Material: naive CD8+ T cells from PBMCs. The receptors were sampled from a man aged 18-30 years in good health. Some clones in this sample may be carry-over from other donors' samples.

The chain employs TRBV4-1 and TRBJ1-4; D remains unclear. Looked up from germline, CDR1 is MGHRA and CDR2 is YSYEKL. The CDR3 runs 16 residues. Trimming left V 2 bases short and J 8 bases short, with 18 bases between. The CDR3 region is CASSQSGSTSREKLFF. As DNA, the CDR3 is TGCGCCAGCAGCCAATCTGGATCAACGAGCCGGGAAAAACTGTTTTTT.

The chain couples TRBV27 to TRBJ2-7; 8 nucleotides match TRBD1. This CDR3 contains 14 residues. The junction had 7 bases not matched to a gene; V was cut back by 5 bases and J by 4 bases. Germline CDR1 reads MNHEY; CDR2 reads SMNVEV (reference sequence). The CDR3 loop is CASSTRQGIYEQYF. CDR3 sequence (DNA): TGTGCCAGCAGTACTCGACAGGGGATATACGAGCAGTACTTC.

The chain employs TRBV5-1 and TRBJ1-1; D remains unclear. Germline CDR1 is SGHRS and CDR2 is YFSETQ. This CDR3 is 17 amino acids long. The V end was cut by 2 bases, the J end by 9 bases, with 26 bases between. The CDR3 is CASSFFGMEGRGIKAFF. CDR3 in DNA: TGCGCCAGCAGCTTTTTCGGGATGGAAGGTCGGGGAATCAAAGCTTTCTTT.

This rearrangement joins TRBV5-1 to TRBJ1-1, with TRBD1 matching over 7 bases. Germline V gene lookup returns CDR1 SGHRS and CDR2 YFSETQ. V lost 6 bases and J lost 5; bases outside the gene matches: 10. The CDR3 is made up of 14 amino acids. CDR3 bases: TGCGCCAGCACTAGGACAGGAGAAGGGACTGAAGCTTTCTTT. Its protein product is CASTRTGEGTEAFF.

V gene TRBV11-2 combines with J gene TRBJ1-1; D not resolved. CDR3 length: 13 amino acids. V lost 4 bases, J lost 1 base, and 7 bases lay in between. The germline V gene has CDR1 SGHAT and CDR2 FQNNGV. The DNA of the CDR3 is TGTGCCAGCAGCTCCCAGGAGAACACTGAAGCTTTCTTT. It codes for CASSSQENTEAFF.

A single count supports this clone. A read error may account for a junction end that differs from germline. This chain connects TRBV6-5 to TRBJ2-7, with 8 bases fitting TRBD2. Germline V lookup: CDR1 MNHEY, CDR2 SVGAGI. This CDR3 region has 15 residues. The CDR3 DNA reads TGTACCAGCAGGCCCCCGACTAGCGCTGCCTACGAGCAGTACTTC. Residues: CTSRPPTSAAYEQYF.

The chain employs TRBV5-1 and TRBJ2-1, with a tentative D call TRBD2 (5 bases). The V end was cut by 0 bases, the J end by 8 bases, with 9 bases between. CDR1 and CDR2 from the germline V gene are SGHRS and YFSETQ. The CDR3 length is 13 residues. CDR3 coding DNA: TGCGCCAGCAGCTTGGGGGGAGTTGATGAGCAGTTCTTC. Protein product: CASSLGGVDEQFF.

The chain links TRBV5-5 to TRBJ1-5, with D tentatively TRBD1 (5 bases). Trimming pared 0 bases from V and 8 bases from J, leaving 9 bases between. Per germline, CDR1 SGHKS and CDR2 YYEKEE (reference sequence). The CDR3 spans 13 residues. The CDR3, as DNA: TGTGCCAGCAGCTTGGAAGGGGTTGAGCCCCAGCATTTT. Protein: CASSLEGVEPQHF.